Below, 28 T cell receptor beta chains from the same sample are listed, as sequenced in a study of long-term antiretroviral therapy in people with HIV. Researchers report immunoSEQ v3.0 was run at survey level. The method was immunoSEQ multiplex PCR; TCRdb's version includes in-frame clones alone and lacks a portion of them. The sample yields about 16,000 clones, about 81% seen once. Sequencing was performed on unsorted PBMCs, taken just over 3.1 years after starting antiretroviral therapy. Every receptor here comes from a woman in her thirties or forties with HIV.

The chain is built from TRBV5-5 and TRBJ2-3; D possibly corresponds to TRBD2 (5 bases). This CDR3 spans 16 amino acids. Per germline, CDR1 SGHKS and CDR2 YYEKEE (reference sequence). Trimming cost V 4 bases and J 1 base, with 16 bases left between them. The CDR3 nucleotides read TGTGCCAGCAGCCCCAACCCGGGGTGGGGCACAGATACGCAGTATTTT. Translated: CASSPNPGWGTDTQYF.

The chain recombines TRBV30 with TRBJ1-5; no definite D call. V was trimmed by 0 bases and J by 4 bases, leaving 13 bases between them. CDR3 size: 15 residues. Germline lookup yields CDR1 GTSNPN and CDR2 SVGIG (reference sequence). The CDR3 sequence is CAWSVRADVNQPQHF. As DNA, the CDR3 is TGTGCCTGGAGTGTACGTGCGGATGTGAATCAGCCCCAGCATTTT.

The chain couples TRBV25-1 to TRBJ1-2; 8 bases align to TRBD1. CDR1 is MGHDK and CDR2 is SYGVNS in the germline V gene. V was pared by 5 bases and J by 8 bases, with 4 bases of the junction left unmatched. There are 12 residues in the CDR3. For the CDR3, the DNA is TGTGCCAGCAGTCGGACAGGGAACGGCTACACCTTC. Amino acid sequence: CASSRTGNGYTF.

The V gene is TRBV6-5, the J gene TRBJ1-5; unclear D gene. Germline-derived CDR1 and CDR2 are MNHEY and SVGAGI. V shed 0 bases and J shed 5 bases, with 5 bases lying between them. The CDR3 is made up of 13 amino acids. The CDR3 spells CASSYSWDQPQHF. DNA for the CDR3: TGTGCCAGCAGTTACTCCTGGGATCAGCCCCAGCATTTT.

The chain has TRBV5-3 and TRBJ2-7; D gene uncertain. TRBV5-3 is annotated as an ORF whose role is uncertain. V was pared by 0 bases and J by 3 bases, with 16 bases between. The length of the CDR3 is 16 residues. Here the CDR3 reads CARSLGPKDLNYEQYF. CDR3 coding DNA: TGTGCCAGAAGCTTGGGTCCCAAGGATTTGAACTACGAGCAGTACTTC.

The chain has TRBV18 and TRBJ2-1; D remains unclear. Deletions cut 5 bases from V and 5 bases from J, with 4 bases between. Germline assignment: CDR1 KGHSH and CDR2 LQKENI. The length of the CDR3 is 11 residues. The CDR3 protein is CASSSHNEQFF. Written as DNA, the CDR3 is TGTGCCAGCTCATCACACAATGAGCAGTTCTTC.

This clone was found a few times. The chain carries TRBV5-5 and TRBJ2-1, with TRBD2 identical over 11 bases. CDR3 size: 17 residues. CDR1 and CDR2 from the germline V gene are SGHKS and YYEKEE (reference sequence). With V trimmed by 0 bases and J by 5 bases, 7 bases remained unmatched. The chain's CDR3 is CASSLAMLAGGHNEQFF. For the CDR3, the DNA is TGTGCCAGCAGCTTGGCCATGCTAGCGGGGGGCCACAATGAGCAGTTCTTC.

The V gene is TRBV6-5, the J gene TRBJ1-3; a possible D gene is TRBD1 (6 bases). V dropped 6 bases and J dropped 0 bases, with 12 bases sitting between them. This CDR3 is built from 15 residues. Per the germline V gene, CDR1 is MNHEY and CDR2 is SVGAGI. Here the CDR3 reads CASRAGQTSGNTIYF. The CDR3 DNA reads TGTGCCAGCAGGGCCGGACAGACCTCTGGAAACACCATATATTTT.

The chain joins TRBV6-5 to TRBJ1-5; D is ambiguous. The CDR3 is 15 residues long. Germline CDR1 reads MNHEY; CDR2 reads SVGAGI. Trimming took off 6 bases at V and 0 bases at J, with 12 bases between the two ends. The CDR3 here is CASSQQRYSNQPQHF. The CDR3 nucleotides are TGTGCCAGCAGCCAACAGCGATATAGCAATCAGCCCCAGCATTTT.

This clone was detected only a few times. V is TRBV27 and J is TRBJ2-7; D might be TRBD1 or TRBD2, each matching 5 bases. The germline V and J ends were trimmed by 6 bases and 0 bases, with 9 bases remaining between them. Germline V gives CDR1 MNHEY, CDR2 SMNVEV (reference sequence). The CDR3 consists of 13 residues. CDR3 amino acids: CASREDISYEQYF. In DNA, the CDR3 is TGTGCCAGCAGGGAGGACATCTCCTACGAGCAGTACTTC.

The chain has TRBV5-5 and TRBJ1-1, with D maybe TRBD1 (6 bases). Trimming cost V 0 bases and J 2 bases, with 14 bases left between them. Germline assignment: CDR1 SGHKS and CDR2 YYEKEE (reference sequence). CDR3 length: 16 residues. For the CDR3, the DNA is TGTGCCAGCAGCTTGGTTGGGGGCATCCTAAACACTGAAGCTTTCTTT. Protein sequence: CASSLVGGILNTEAFF.

This chain uses TRBV7-9 with TRBJ1-2; no firm D call. Germline V gene lookup returns CDR1 SEHNR and CDR2 FQNEAQ (reference sequence). The CDR3 consists of 12 residues. Between the trimmed V and J ends, which lost 5 bases and 2 bases, there was a span of 6 bases. The CDR3 loop is CASSPQNYGYTF. For the CDR3, the DNA is TGTGCCAGCAGCCCTCAAAACTATGGCTACACCTTC.

For the CDR3, the DNA is TGTGCCAGCAGTTGGGACAGCTCTGGAAACACCATATATTTT. Protein product: CASSWDSSGNTIYF. The chain has TRBV6-5 and TRBJ1-3; 7 nucleotides agree with TRBD1. Germline-derived CDR1 and CDR2 are MNHEY and SVGAGI. The CDR3 consists of 14 residues. The V segment lost 4 bases and the J segment 0 bases; nucleotides outside the gene matches: 0.

The CDR3 region has the DNA TGTGCCAGCTCACCACCTCACTCGGGGTCCTACACTGAAGCTTTCTTT. Protein sequence: CASSPPHSGSYTEAFF. The rearrangement links TRBV18 to TRBJ1-1; D gene uncertain. The germline V gene encodes CDR1 KGHSH and CDR2 LQKENI. The ends were cut back, 0 bases at V and 3 bases at J, with 14 bases in the middle. This CDR3 contains 16 residues.

This chain uses TRBV19 with TRBJ2-7; 11 bases fit TRBD2. Germline CDR1 is LNHDA and CDR2 is SQIVND (reference sequence). The CDR3 consists of 15 residues. V shed 5 bases, J shed 1 base, and the junction held 4 bases outside the gene matches. The CDR3: CASSSIAGGSYEQYF. In nucleotides, the CDR3 is TGTGCCAGTAGTTCCATAGCGGGGGGGTCCTACGAGCAGTACTTC.

The chain employs TRBV4-2 and TRBJ2-7, with D maybe TRBD1 (5 bases). V lost 0 bases and J 6 bases, leaving 15 bases between the germline ends. CDR3 length: 15 amino acids. Germline values: CDR1 LGHNA, CDR2 YNFKEQ. The CDR3 spells CASSQDTRVVGEQYF. The CDR3 DNA reads as TGTGCCAGCAGCCAAGATACCAGGGTGGTCGGCGAGCAGTACTTC.

V is TRBV7-9 and J is TRBJ1-2; no clear D gene. Trimming took 5 bases from V and 2 from J, leaving 15 bases between them. Germline V CDR1 and CDR2: SEHNR, FQNEAQ (reference sequence). The CDR3 sequence is 15 residues long. CDR3 in DNA: TGTGCCAGCAGCCCCCCCTCGGCGGACAACTATGGCTACACCTTC. It translates to CASSPPSADNYGYTF.

This rearrangement joins TRBV29-1 to TRBJ1-2, with D possibly TRBD1 on 5 matching bases. This CDR3 contains 10 residues. Per germline, CDR1 SQVTM and CDR2 ANQGSEA. Trimming removed 6 bases at V and 5 bases at J, with 7 bases between. This CDR3 reads CSVRQYGYTF. CDR3 sequence (DNA): TGCAGCGTAAGACAGTATGGCTACACCTTC.

This clone was found once. The chain employs TRBV5-8 and TRBJ1-6; no clear D gene. V was shortened by 2 bases and J by 4 bases, with 4 bases between the two germline ends. The CDR3 covers 13 residues. Germline V gene sequence: CDR1 SGHTS, CDR2 YDEGEE. CDR3 sequence (DNA): TGTGCCAGCAGCTTAGATTATAATTCACCCCTCCACTTT. Its protein is CASSLDYNSPLHF.

The chain uses TRBV7-9 and TRBJ1-6; D might be TRBD1 (5 bases). The ends were cut back, 5 bases at V and 10 bases at J, with 21 bases in the middle. Germline V gene data show CDR1 as SEHNR and CDR2 as FQNEAQ (reference sequence). The CDR3 runs 16 residues. The CDR3 DNA follows: TGTGCCAGCAGCCTCTACGACTCAGGGTCAGGATCACCCCTCCACTTT. The encoded protein is CASSLYDSGSGSPLHF.

This chain connects TRBV6-6 to TRBJ1-5, with D perhaps matching TRBD1 (6 bases). CDR3 size: 15 residues. CDR1 and CDR2 from the germline V gene are MNHNY and SVGAGI (reference sequence). V lost 6 bases and J 0 bases, leaving 12 bases between the germline ends. Here the CDR3 DNA reads TGTGCCAGCAGCCACAGGGAGAATAGCAATCAGCCCCAGCATTTT. It codes for CASSHRENSNQPQHF.

This sequence joins TRBV6-5 and TRBJ1-6; maybe TRBD1 (6 bases). With 6 bases removed from V and 6 bases from J, the gap between germline ends came to 15 bases. In germline, CDR1 is MNHEY, CDR2 SVGAGI. This CDR3 contains 15 residues. The CDR3 nucleotides read TGTGCCAGCAGGAGAATGGGAGGGGGTAATTCACCCCTCCACTTT. Translated: CASRRMGGGNSPLHF.

The chain carries TRBV30 and TRBJ1-1; TRBD1 matches 9 bases. The germline V gene has CDR1 GTSNPN and CDR2 SVGIG (reference sequence). The ends lost 3 bases at V and 7 bases at J; junction bases unmatched: 0. The CDR3 spans 11 residues. CDR3 protein: CAWRTGGEAFF. Here the CDR3 DNA reads TGTGCCTGGAGGACAGGGGGTGAAGCTTTCTTT. Drawing the rest from reference TRBV30 and TRBJ1-1, the complete variable domain is SQTIHQWPATLVQPVGSPLSLECTVEGTSNPNLYWYRQAAGRGLQLLFYSVGIGQISSEVPQNLSASRPQDRQFILSSKKLLLSDSGFYLCAWRTGGEAFFGQGTRLTVV.

V usage is TRBV25-1 and J usage is TRBJ1-2; the D is unclear. V was clipped by 3 bases and J by 6 bases, with 11 bases between them. Germline CDR1 reads MGHDK; CDR2 reads SYGVNS. CDR3 size: 13 residues. CDR3 sequence reads: CASSDKRAHGYTF. DNA for the CDR3: TGTGCCAGCAGTGATAAGAGGGCTCATGGCTACACCTTC.

The chain couples TRBV5-1 to TRBJ2-2; maybe TRBD1 (5 bases). Per germline, CDR1 SGHRS and CDR2 YFSETQ. V was clipped by 0 bases and J by 3 bases, with 12 bases between them. The CDR3 loop spans 16 amino acids. The CDR3 spells CASSLARRADTGELFF. CDR3 nucleotides: TGCGCCAGCAGCTTGGCCCGCAGGGCAGACACCGGGGAGCTGTTTTTT. Looking up the rest from reference TRBV5-1 and TRBJ2-2 gives the full variable domain: KAGVTQTPRYLIKTRGQQVTLSCSPISGHRSVSWYQQTPGQGLQFLFEYFSETQRNKGNFPGRFSGRQFSNSRSEMNVSTLELGDSALYLCASSLARRADTGELFFGEGSRLTVL.

The CDR3 here is CASGTGSSETQYF. CDR3 bases: TGTGCCAGTGGGACAGGTTCGTCAGAGACCCAGTACTTC. The chain employs TRBV19 and TRBJ2-5; 8 bases agree with TRBD1. CDR3 length equals 13 residues. V lost 8 bases and J lost 4; bases outside the gene matches: 6. In germline, CDR1 is LNHDA, CDR2 SQIVND (reference sequence).

This chain links TRBV30 with TRBJ2-6; 8 bases are a match to TRBD1. The CDR3 sequence is 14 residues long. Losses at the gene ends were 5 bases for V and 8 bases for J; bases not matched to a gene: 8. Germline CDR1 and CDR2: GTSNPN and SVGIG (reference sequence). CDR3 sequence (DNA): TGTGCCTGGGCACAGGGGGTGGGAACCAACGTCCTGACTTTC. Its protein is CAWAQGVGTNVLTF. Looking up the rest from reference TRBV30 and TRBJ2-6 gives the full variable domain: SQTIHQWPATLVQPVGSPLSLECTVEGTSNPNLYWYRQAAGRGLQLLFYSVGIGQISSEVPQNLSASRPQDRQFILSSKKLLLSDSGFYLCAWAQGVGTNVLTFGAGSRLTVL.

This CDR3 is CSVGYPGGQRIEAFF. CDR3 sequence (DNA): TGCAGCGTTGGATACCCCGGGGGACAGAGAATTGAAGCTTTCTTT. The chain links TRBV29-1 to TRBJ1-1; TRBD1 aligns across 7 bases. This CDR3 has 15 residues. Per germline, CDR1 SQVTM and CDR2 ANQGSEA. V trimming: 4 bases; J trimming: 7 bases; junction bases outside the gene matches: 15.